This entry lists 2 T cell receptor beta chains sequenced from one sample in a study of blood T cell repertoires in COVID-19. Only in-frame clones appear in the TCRdb table, and some are missing; sequencing was by immunoSEQ multiplex PCR. The sample lists over 200,000 clones, approximately 91% occurring once. Material: peripheral blood. The receptors shown here come from a man aged 55-75 years who had recovered from COVID-19.

The J gene is TRBJ1-3, the V gene TRBV9; 8 bases map to TRBD1. V shed 2 bases and J 4 bases; nucleotides not matched to a gene: 2. The CDR3 is made up of 14 amino acids. Germline V gene sequence: CDR1 SGDLS, CDR2 YYNGEE. CDR3 protein: CASSVGTGGNTIYF. The CDR3 DNA is TGTGCCAGCAGCGTCGGGACAGGAGGAAACACCATATATTTT.

CDR3: CASRPIFPTEAFF. The DNA of the CDR3 is TGTGCCAGCAGACCTATCTTCCCCACTGAAGCTTTCTTT. J is TRBJ1-1 and V is TRBV6-5; D remains unclear. The germline V gene encodes CDR1 MNHEY and CDR2 SVGAGI. The CDR3 sequence is 13 residues long. V was pared by 6 bases and J by 4 bases, with 12 bases between.